This TCR beta chain was sequenced for a study of T cell repertoires in cytomegalovirus infection. Study details: Both CMV infection and a matching HLA type were indicated by public TCR beta signatures.

TCRdb passed the reads through MiXCR, listing each CDR3 protein once. The sample holds approximately 130,000 distinct CDR3 sequences, about 10% seen once. A few counts support this clonotype. Its antigen is not identified. Study results and caveats: Ex vivo, HLA-C-restricted CMV-specific TCR beta clonotypes prevailed over the rest of the response. Of the TCR beta families, the public ones yielded a cumulative frequency that identified carriers of CMV plus the relevant HLA.

The receptor was isolated from a human donor in good health (CMV status not recorded). Some clones in this sample may be carry-over from other donors' samples. The sequencing sample was made of PBMCs.

CDR3 residues: CADNEQFF. CDR3 DNA: TGTGCGGACAATGAGCAGTTCTTC. This chain connects TRBV2 to TRBJ2-1; no clear D gene. CDR1 and CDR2 (germline): SNHLY, FYNNEI. This CDR3 has 8 residues.